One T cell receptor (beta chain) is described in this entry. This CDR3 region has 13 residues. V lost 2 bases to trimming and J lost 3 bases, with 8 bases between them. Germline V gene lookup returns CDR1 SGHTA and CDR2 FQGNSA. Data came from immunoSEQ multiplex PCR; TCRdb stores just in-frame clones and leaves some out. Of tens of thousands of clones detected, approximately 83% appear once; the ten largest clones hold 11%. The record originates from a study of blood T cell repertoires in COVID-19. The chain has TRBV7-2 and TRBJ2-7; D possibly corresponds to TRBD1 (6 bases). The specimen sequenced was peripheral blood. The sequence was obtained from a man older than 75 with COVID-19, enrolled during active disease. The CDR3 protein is CASSLSGDYEQYF. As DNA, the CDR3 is TGTGCCAGCAGCTTATCAGGGGACTACGAGCAGTACTTC.